This T cell receptor (beta chain) was documented in a study of prognosis after radiotherapy for stage I lung cancer. Study as a whole: The study enrolled 13 men and roughly 6 women as patients, aged roughly 53 to 84 with a median of 74.5 years.

The CDR3 contains 14 residues. Germline V gene data show CDR1 as KGHSH and CDR2 as LQKENI. V trimming: 3 bases; J trimming: 12 bases; junction bases outside the gene matches: 13. At both of two time points, roughly 5.4 milliliters of peripheral blood were drawn. Genomic DNA served as the source from which two-round multiplex PCR generated TCR beta CDR3 amplicons. First-round PCR used primers specific to each TRBV and TRBJ gene. TCRdb called the multiplex PCR reads again in MiXCR, with one record for every CDR3 protein. The repertoire consists of fewer than 65,000 distinct CDR3 sequences, with 30% to 35% occurring once and the leading ten covering approximately 9%. This clonotype was seen many times.

This clonotype originated in a donor over 45 with non-small cell lung cancer. This specimen was PBMCs, taken before or after stereotactic body radiation therapy (not recorded which). V gene TRBV18 combines with J gene TRBJ1-1, with TRBD1 matching 7 bases. The CDR3 DNA follows: TGTGCCAGCTCACCCGGCGGGGACAGCTCGTCAACTTTCTTT. It yields the protein CASSPGGDSSSTFF. The whole variable domain, filled in from reference TRBV18 and TRBJ1-1, reads NAGVMQNPRHLVRRRGQEARLRCSPMKGHSHVYWYRQLPEEGLKFMVYLQKENIIDESGMPKERFSAEFPKEGPSILRIQQVVRGDSAAYFCASSPGGDSSSTFFGQGTRLTVV.